Listed below are T cell receptor beta chains from one sample, sequenced in a study of T cell repertoires in cytomegalovirus infection. TCRdb used MiXCR to reprocess the reads, holding one entry per CDR3 protein. This sample has 200,000 to 300,000 distinct CDR3 sequences, with about 13% found just once. Sequenced material: PBMCs. The receptors were sampled from a human donor in good health (CMV status not recorded). Some clones in this sample may be carry-over from other donors' samples. The CDR3 runs from the conserved cysteine through the conserved F or W. Each record gives: J gene, V gene, D gene, clone size, CDR3 DNA, CDR3 protein. The D gene is left open where the match is weak. Some rows mark clone size as missing; the rest say once, few, many or name a class of expanded clone.

J gene: TRBJ1-6; V gene: TRBV12-3/TRBV12-4; D gene: NA; clone size: NA; CDR3 DNA: TGTGCCAGCAGTTTAGCGCAGGCAGGTTCACCCCTCCACTTT; CDR3 protein: CASSLAQAGSPLHF
J gene: TRBJ2-7; V gene: TRBV20-1; D gene: TRBD1; clone size: few; CDR3 DNA: TGCAGTGCTAGGCAGGGGGTCTACGAGCAGTACTTC; CDR3 protein: CSARQGVYEQYF
J gene: TRBJ2-3; V gene: TRBV7-6; D gene: NA; clone size: many; CDR3 DNA: TGTGCCAGCAGCTTGCTTGGGGGTCGGATCGCGGCAGATACGCAGTATTTT; CDR3 protein: CASSLLGGRIAADTQYF
J gene: TRBJ2-1; V gene: TRBV9; D gene: TRBD2; clone size: few; CDR3 DNA: TGTGCCAGCAGCGCCGGCATTTTCCTAGCGGGGGGGTCTTATGAGCAGTTCTTC; CDR3 protein: CASSAGIFLAGGSYEQFF
J gene: TRBJ1-4; V gene: TRBV10-2; D gene: NA; clone size: few; CDR3 DNA: TGCGCCAGCAGTGAGACAGGACCTAATGAAAAACTGTTTTTT; CDR3 protein: CASSETGPNEKLFF
J gene: TRBJ2-2; V gene: TRBV6-5; D gene: TRBD2; clone size: NA; CDR3 DNA: TGTGCCAGCAGTTACCTACTGGGAGGGTCCGGGGAGCTGTTTTTT; CDR3 protein: CASSYLLGGSGELFF
J gene: TRBJ2-1; V gene: TRBV7-2; D gene: NA; clone size: many; CDR3 DNA: TGTGCCAGCAGACACAATGAGCAGTTCTTC; CDR3 protein: CASRHNEQFF
J gene: TRBJ2-2; V gene: TRBV7-9; D gene: TRBD2; clone size: many; CDR3 DNA: TGTGCCAGCAGCTCCCGACTAGCGGGAGAACCGAACACCGGGGAGCTGTTTTTT; CDR3 protein: CASSSRLAGEPNTGELFF
J gene: TRBJ1-5; V gene: TRBV7-2; D gene: TRBD1; clone size: many; CDR3 DNA: TGTGCCAGCAGCTTTCAGGGGGATCAGCCCCAGCATTTT; CDR3 protein: CASSFQGDQPQHF
J gene: TRBJ1-6; V gene: TRBV19; D gene: NA; clone size: NA; CDR3 DNA: TGTGCCAGTAGTATAGAGGACAGCCGCCTTAATTCACCCCTCCACTTT; CDR3 protein: CASSIEDSRLNSPLHF
J gene: TRBJ1-1; V gene: TRBV5-1; D gene: NA; clone size: NA; CDR3 DNA: TGCGCCAGCAGCTCCGGGTCTGGGGTCACTGAAGCTTTCTTT; CDR3 protein: CASSSGSGVTEAFF
J gene: TRBJ1-5; V gene: TRBV2; D gene: NA; clone size: few; CDR3 DNA: TGTGCCAGCGGACCGACAATGGTTCAGCCCCAGCATTTT; CDR3 protein: CASGPTMVQPQHF
J gene: TRBJ2-1; V gene: TRBV5-1; D gene: NA; clone size: many; CDR3 DNA: TGCGCCAGCAGCTTGGTTGGGCCTAATGAGCAGTTCTTC; CDR3 protein: CASSLVGPNEQFF
J gene: TRBJ2-2; V gene: TRBV7-9; D gene: NA; clone size: many; CDR3 DNA: TGTGCCAGCAGAGAAGCGGGTGCAAACACCGGGGAGCTGTTTTTT; CDR3 protein: CASREAGANTGELFF
J gene: TRBJ2-3; V gene: TRBV29-1; D gene: NA; clone size: NA; CDR3 DNA: TGCAGCGTTGACGCTGGGTCCCCAGATACGCAGTATTTT; CDR3 protein: CSVDAGSPDTQYF
J gene: TRBJ2-5; V gene: TRBV5-1; D gene: TRBD2; clone size: few; CDR3 DNA: TGCGCCAGCAGCCTACAGACTAGCGGGGGTCAAGAGACCCAGTACTTC; CDR3 protein: CASSLQTSGGQETQYF
J gene: TRBJ2-1; V gene: TRBV7-2; D gene: NA; clone size: many; CDR3 DNA: TGTGCCAGCAGCTTCGACATCCTGGGGCAGTTCTTC; CDR3 protein: CASSFDILGQFF
J gene: TRBJ2-2; V gene: TRBV19; D gene: TRBD1; clone size: NA; CDR3 DNA: TGTGCCAGTAGTTCCCGGACAGGGTACGGGGAGCTGTTTTTT; CDR3 protein: CASSSRTGYGELFF
J gene: TRBJ2-7; V gene: TRBV20-1; D gene: TRBD1; clone size: few; CDR3 DNA: TGCAGTACGACAGGGGGCGCGGTGGAGCAGTACTTC; CDR3 protein: CSTTGGAVEQYF
J gene: TRBJ2-1; V gene: TRBV7-9; D gene: TRBD2; clone size: NA; CDR3 DNA: TGTGCCAGCAGCTTAGAGGCTAGCGGGGGGGGCTTCTACAATGAGCAGTTCTTC; CDR3 protein: CASSLEASGGGFYNEQFF
J gene: TRBJ2-5; V gene: TRBV7-2; D gene: NA; clone size: many; CDR3 DNA: TGTGCCAGCAGCCCCCCGCCGTCAATCTCCTTC; CDR3 protein: CASSPPPSISF
J gene: TRBJ1-5; V gene: TRBV27; D gene: NA; clone size: NA; CDR3 DNA: TGTGCCAGCAGCCGAAAACCAGGGAACAATCAGCCCCAGCATTTT; CDR3 protein: CASSRKPGNNQPQHF
J gene: TRBJ1-5; V gene: TRBV6-2/TRBV6-3; D gene: NA; clone size: many; CDR3 DNA: TGTGCCAGCAGCCAAGGCCAGCCCCAGCATTTT; CDR3 protein: CASSQGQPQHF
J gene: TRBJ2-7; V gene: TRBV29-1; D gene: TRBD2; clone size: NA; CDR3 DNA: TGCAGCGTAACCGGGGAGGGGAGCTCCTACGAGCAGTACTTC; CDR3 protein: CSVTGEGSSYEQYF
J gene: TRBJ2-7; V gene: TRBV27; D gene: NA; clone size: NA; CDR3 DNA: TGTGCCAGCAACACGCGGTTGGGAGAGCAGTACTTC; CDR3 protein: CASNTRLGEQYF
J gene: TRBJ2-5; V gene: TRBV20-1; D gene: NA; clone size: NA; CDR3 DNA: TGCAGTGCTACCGACGCGGGGCGCCCAGAGACCCAGTACTTC; CDR3 protein: CSATDAGRPETQYF
J gene: TRBJ1-5; V gene: TRBV7-5; D gene: NA; clone size: few; CDR3 DNA: NA; CDR3 protein: CISVSEARQGPRGPQHF
J gene: TRBJ2-7; V gene: TRBV11-1; D gene: TRBD2; clone size: NA; CDR3 DNA: TGTGCCAGCAGCCTCGGAAGCGGGGTCCTCGGATACGACGAGCAGTACTTC; CDR3 protein: CASSLGSGVLGYDEQYF
J gene: TRBJ2-7; V gene: TRBV29-1; D gene: NA; clone size: NA; CDR3 DNA: TGCAGCGTTTTCGGTGGGACGGCCACCTACGAGCAGTACTTC; CDR3 protein: CSVFGGTATYEQYF
J gene: TRBJ2-1; V gene: TRBV9; D gene: NA; clone size: few; CDR3 DNA: TGTGCCAGCAGCGACTCAGGAGGCAGGGCTTGGGAGCAGTTCTTC; CDR3 protein: CASSDSGGRAWEQFF
J gene: TRBJ1-1; V gene: TRBV7-9; D gene: NA; clone size: many; CDR3 DNA: TGTGCCAGCAGCTTTTCGGGGGAGACTGAAGCTTTCTTT; CDR3 protein: CASSFSGETEAFF
J gene: TRBJ2-1; V gene: TRBV4-1; D gene: TRBD2; clone size: many; CDR3 DNA: TGCGCCAGCAGCAAACGGGGACTAGCGGGGGGGAATGAGCAGTTCTTC; CDR3 protein: CASSKRGLAGGNEQFF
J gene: TRBJ1-2; V gene: TRBV7-2; D gene: NA; clone size: many; CDR3 DNA: TGTGCCAGCAGCTTCGAGGGAAGTAACTATGGCTACACCTTC; CDR3 protein: CASSFEGSNYGYTF
J gene: TRBJ2-7; V gene: TRBV23-1; D gene: NA; clone size: many; CDR3 DNA: TGCGCCAGCAGTCCACAGGTCTCCTACGAGCAGTACTTC; CDR3 protein: CASSPQVSYEQYF
J gene: TRBJ1-2; V gene: TRBV20-1; D gene: TRBD1; clone size: NA; CDR3 DNA: TGCAGTGCTGGCCTGGGACAGGGAGATGGCTACACCTTC; CDR3 protein: CSAGLGQGDGYTF
J gene: TRBJ2-6; V gene: TRBV19; D gene: NA; clone size: many; CDR3 DNA: TGTGCCACTCAAGGGCGGGCGCCGGCTGGGGCCAACGTCCTGACTTTC; CDR3 protein: CATQGRAPAGANVLTF
J gene: TRBJ1-5; V gene: TRBV29-1; D gene: NA; clone size: few; CDR3 DNA: TGCAGCGTTGCTGGCAGCAATCAGCCCCAGCATTTT; CDR3 protein: CSVAGSNQPQHF
J gene: TRBJ2-7; V gene: TRBV10-3; D gene: NA; clone size: NA; CDR3 DNA: TGTGCCATCAGTGTGGACGGGTCCTACGAGCAGTACTTC; CDR3 protein: CAISVDGSYEQYF
J gene: TRBJ1-3; V gene: TRBV12-3/TRBV12-4; D gene: NA; clone size: few; CDR3 DNA: TGTGCCAGCAGTTTAACAGGGTCTGGAAACACCATATATTTT; CDR3 protein: CASSLTGSGNTIYF
J gene: TRBJ2-1; V gene: TRBV29-1; D gene: TRBD2; clone size: many; CDR3 DNA: TGCAGCGTTGAAGTCGGTACTAGCGGGACTTACAATGAGCAGTTCTTC; CDR3 protein: CSVEVGTSGTYNEQFF
J gene: TRBJ2-1; V gene: TRBV15; D gene: NA; clone size: many; CDR3 DNA: TGTGCCACCCAAAAGAGGAACAATGAGCAGTTCTTC; CDR3 protein: CATQKRNNEQFF
J gene: TRBJ2-7; V gene: TRBV29-1; D gene: TRBD1; clone size: few; CDR3 DNA: TGCAGCGTTGAAGACGCCGGGACAGGGAGTTACGAGCAGTACTTC; CDR3 protein: CSVEDAGTGSYEQYF
J gene: TRBJ1-5; V gene: TRBV12-3/TRBV12-4; D gene: NA; clone size: many; CDR3 DNA: TGTGCCAGCACCAAGAACAGCAATCAGCCCCAGCATTTT; CDR3 protein: CASTKNSNQPQHF
J gene: TRBJ1-4; V gene: TRBV20-1; D gene: TRBD1; clone size: few; CDR3 DNA: TGCAGTGCCAGGGGGGAAAATGAAAAACTGTTTTTT; CDR3 protein: CSARGENEKLFF
J gene: TRBJ1-1; V gene: TRBV10-3; D gene: NA; clone size: many; CDR3 DNA: TGTGCCATCAGTCCAGGACACGCGAGCCCTGAAGCTTTCTTT; CDR3 protein: CAISPGHASPEAFF
J gene: TRBJ2-3; V gene: TRBV20-1; D gene: TRBD2; clone size: few; CDR3 DNA: TGCAGTGCTCCCCGGACTAGCGGCCTCACAGATACGCAGTATTTT; CDR3 protein: CSAPRTSGLTDTQYF
J gene: TRBJ2-1; V gene: TRBV7-8; D gene: TRBD2; clone size: many; CDR3 DNA: TGTGCCAGCAGCTTAAGCCTAGCGGCAAACAATGAGCAGTTCTTC; CDR3 protein: CASSLSLAANNEQFF
J gene: TRBJ2-7; V gene: TRBV29-1; D gene: TRBD1; clone size: few; CDR3 DNA: TGCAGCGTGGGGGGGGACAGGGGCGACAACGAGCAGTACTTC; CDR3 protein: CSVGGDRGDNEQYF
J gene: TRBJ2-5; V gene: TRBV29-1; D gene: NA; clone size: NA; CDR3 DNA: TGCAGCGTCCCGGTCTCGGGATTACGTGAGGAGACCCAGTACTTC; CDR3 protein: CSVPVSGLREETQYF
J gene: TRBJ2-7; V gene: TRBV2; D gene: TRBD2; clone size: few; CDR3 DNA: TGTGCCAGCAGTCAAGAGGGGACTAGCATCTACGAGCAGTACTTC; CDR3 protein: CASSQEGTSIYEQYF
J gene: TRBJ2-1; V gene: TRBV29-1; D gene: NA; clone size: NA; CDR3 DNA: TGCAGCGTTGTAAGAGCGGCCTACAATGAGCAGTTCTTC; CDR3 protein: CSVVRAAYNEQFF
J gene: TRBJ2-7; V gene: TRBV20-1; D gene: NA; clone size: NA; CDR3 DNA: TGCAGTGCCCGGACGGCCCGCTCCTACGAGCAGTACTTC; CDR3 protein: CSARTARSYEQYF